This T cell receptor (beta chain) was sequenced for a study of shared clonotypes between healthy human individuals. Points from the study as a whole: Tissue TCR repertoires likely differ from these blood-only repertoires.

As concerns this clone: The antigen is undetermined.

Deep-level running was used for the assay. Genomic DNA of every subset was divided equally among multiple immunoSEQ plates. Original data processing: Sequence data from immunoSEQ were junction-only and lacked quality scores; consequently, filtering differed. The repertoire was sequenced with immunoSEQ multiplex PCR; TCRdb's copy has only in-frame clones and lacks some. The V and J calls and clone size were taken over from that table, and D and trimming were inferred from the DNA. The sample consists of about 490,000 clones, almost 80% of them appearing once. This CDR3 comprises 13 residues. Germline-derived CDR1 and CDR2 are SGHNT and YYREEE (reference sequence). Trimming at V came to 4 bases and at J to 6 bases, leaving 2 bases not matched to a gene.

The genes are TRBV5-4 and TRBJ2-2; 8 bases agree with TRBD1. The clonotype was recovered from a woman in her 40s in good health. Some clones in this sample may be carry-over from other donors' samples. Input material: PBMCs. The CDR3 DNA is TGTGCCAGCAGCCCGGGACAGGCCGGGGAGCTGTTTTTT. It codes for CASSPGQAGELFF.